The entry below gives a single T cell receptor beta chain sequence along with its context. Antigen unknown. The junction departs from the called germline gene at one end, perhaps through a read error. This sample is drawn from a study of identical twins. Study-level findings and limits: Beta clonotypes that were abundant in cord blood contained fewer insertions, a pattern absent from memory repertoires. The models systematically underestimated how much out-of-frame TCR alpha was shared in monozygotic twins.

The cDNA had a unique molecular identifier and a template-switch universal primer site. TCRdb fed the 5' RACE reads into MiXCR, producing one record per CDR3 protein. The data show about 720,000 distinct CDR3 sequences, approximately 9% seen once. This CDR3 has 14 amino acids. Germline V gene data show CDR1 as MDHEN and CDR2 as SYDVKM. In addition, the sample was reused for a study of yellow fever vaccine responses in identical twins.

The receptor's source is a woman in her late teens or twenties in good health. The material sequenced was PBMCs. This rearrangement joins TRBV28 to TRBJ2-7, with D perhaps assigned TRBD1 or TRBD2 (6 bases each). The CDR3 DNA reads TGTGCCAGCAATTTAAGAGGGGGGAAGGACGAGCAGTACTTC. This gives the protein CASNLRGGKDEQYF.